One sample yielded the 26 T cell receptor beta chains listed below, sequenced in a study of breast tumors, draining lymph nodes, adjacent tissues. Axillary draining lymph nodes of breast cancer patients supplied the node samples. TCRdb reanalysed the multiplex PCR reads using MiXCR and keeps one entry per CDR3 protein. In the table there are about 230,000 distinct CDR3 sequences, about 30% of which are singletons. Input material: axillary lymph node tissue. These receptors originate from a female donor with breast cancer. Some clones in this sample may be carry-over from other donors' samples.

This clonotype was counted at least ten times. The chain recombines TRBV4-1 with TRBJ2-1, with D perhaps assigned TRBD1 or TRBD2 (5 bases each). The CDR3 length is 18 residues. The V gene's germline CDR1 is MGHRA and CDR2 YSYEKL. V was clipped by 0 bases and J by 0 bases, with 15 bases between them. CDR3 bases: TGCGCCAGCAGCCAAGATGGGGACGGGATCAGCTCCTACAATGAGCAGTTCTTC. It is translated as CASSQDGDGISSYNEQFF.

This clonotype has at least ten counts. This chain joins TRBV6-1 and TRBJ2-7; 11 bases agree with TRBD2. Per the germline V gene, CDR1 is MNHNS and CDR2 is SASEGT. V shed 6 bases, J shed 11 bases, and the junction held 6 bases outside the gene matches. The length of the CDR3 is 12 residues. The CDR3 DNA is TGTGCCAGCAGGGACTGGGGACTAGCGGAGTACTTC. Its protein is CASRDWGLAEYF.

This clonotype appeared many times. This sequence joins TRBV4-3 and TRBJ2-3, with a tentative D call TRBD1 (5 bases). Trimming left V 1 base short and J 1 base short, with 15 bases between. Germline V gives CDR1 LGHNA, CDR2 YSLEER. The CDR3 loop spans 17 amino acids. CDR3 nucleotides: TGCGCCAGCAGCCAAGGGTTCAGGGTAGGGCGCACAGATACGCAGTATTTT. This gives the protein CASSQGFRVGRTDTQYF.

In this sample, this clonotype turned up many times. The V call is TRBV7-8, the J call TRBJ2-2, with D possibly being TRBD2 (5 bases). V lost 4 bases, J lost 0 bases, and 9 bases lay in between. The CDR3 consists of 15 residues. Germline V gene sequence: CDR1 SGHVS, CDR2 FQNEAQ. The CDR3 protein is CASSSTTTNTGELFF. The CDR3 DNA sequence: TGTGCCAGCAGCTCGACTACAACGAACACCGGGGAGCTGTTTTTT.

The rearrangement joins TRBV9 to TRBJ2-3; 8 bases fit TRBD2. The junction had 19 bases not matched to a gene; V was cut back by 4 bases and J by 3 bases. Looked up from germline, CDR1 is SGDLS and CDR2 is YYNGEE. The CDR3 is 19 amino acids. Here the CDR3 reads CASSPLPGGGLAGTDTQYF. The CDR3 DNA is TGTGCCAGCAGCCCCTTACCGGGAGGGGGGCTAGCCGGTACAGATACGCAGTATTTT.

In this sample, this clonotype turned up many times. Just one base apart from a much larger clone, this may be a read error. The CDR3 sequence is CSVEAGGVADTQYF. In DNA, the CDR3 is TGCAGCGTTGAGGCGGGGGGGGTCGCAGATACGCAGTATTTT. The chain employs TRBV29-1 and TRBJ2-3; the match to TRBD2 covers 9 bases. This CDR3 is 14 amino acids long. Germline lookup yields CDR1 SQVTM and CDR2 ANQGSEA. V lost 3 bases and J lost 4; bases outside the gene matches: 5.

This clonotype was observed a few times. The chain employs TRBV27 and TRBJ1-4; D gene unclear. V lost 3 bases to trimming and J lost 10 bases, with 6 bases between them. The CDR3 length is 11 residues. Germline CDR1 MNHEY, CDR2 SMNVEV (reference sequence). CDR3 in amino acids: CASSFLGKLFF. For the CDR3, the DNA is TGTGCCAGCAGTTTCCTGGGAAAACTGTTTTTT.

Concerning this clonotype: Given a much more abundant clone one base away, this may be a read error. The chain carries TRBV6-5 and TRBJ2-1; D is uncertain. The germline V gene encodes CDR1 MNHEY and CDR2 SVGAGI. Deletions cut 0 bases from V and 5 bases from J, with 11 bases between. The CDR3 contains 15 residues. CDR3 nucleotides: TGTGCCAGCAGTTACTCCCGCATTCCAAACAATGAGCAGTTCTTC. It codes for CASSYSRIPNNEQFF.

This clonotype was picked up many times. The chain is built from TRBV6-1 and TRBJ2-1; D is uncertain. Germline assignment: CDR1 MNHNS and CDR2 SASEGT. V lost 10 bases and J 6 bases, leaving 16 bases between the germline ends. The CDR3 runs to 13 residues. The CDR3 here is CATSGSRRNEQFF. In nucleotides, the CDR3 is TGTGCCACCTCAGGAAGTCGGCGCAATGAGCAGTTCTTC.

This clonotype was counted at least ten times. The V call is TRBV5-1, the J call TRBJ2-1, with 9 bases matching TRBD2. This CDR3 comprises 17 residues. The junction had 11 bases not matched to a gene; V was cut back by 0 bases and J by 7 bases. From germline, CDR1 is SGHRS and CDR2 YFSETQ. This CDR3 is CASSLAPGAGGGNEQFF. CDR3 DNA sequence: TGCGCCAGCAGCTTGGCTCCGGGAGCGGGAGGAGGGAATGAGCAGTTCTTC.

The rearrangement uses TRBV2 and TRBJ1-2, with D possibly matching TRBD1 (5 bases). V lost 5 bases to trimming and J lost 12 bases, with 22 bases between them. CDR3 length equals 14 residues. Germline lookup yields CDR1 SNHLY and CDR2 FYNNEI. The CDR3 region is CASSKEGTVSGNTF. CDR3 coding DNA: TGTGCCAGCAGTAAAGAGGGGACGGTCTCTGGAAACACCTTC.

This clonotype was seen at least ten times. The chain couples TRBV7-8 to TRBJ2-3, with 12 bases aligning to TRBD2. CDR1 and CDR2 from the germline V gene are SGHVS and FQNEAQ. The junction had 1 base not matched to a gene; V was cut back by 5 bases and J by 1 base. The CDR3 is 15 residues long. The CDR3 region has the DNA TGTGCCAGCAGCCGGACTAGCGGGGGCACAGATACGCAGTATTTT. Its translation is CASSRTSGGTDTQYF.

This chain uses TRBV7-2 with TRBJ2-3; TRBD2 agrees at 11 bases. The V gene end was trimmed by 1 base and the J gene end by 7 bases; junction bases not matched to a gene: 4. Germline CDR1 reads SGHTA; CDR2 reads FQGNSA. This CDR3 is built from 15 residues. CDR3 nucleotides: TGTGCCAGCAGCTTAGTCAGGACTAGCGGGTATACGCAGTATTTT. Translating it yields CASSLVRTSGYTQYF.

This clonotype was counted a few times. This chain links TRBV5-1 with TRBJ2-5; D not resolved. Germline V gene lookup returns CDR1 SGHRS and CDR2 YFSETQ. V was shortened by 0 bases and J by 8 bases, with 14 bases between the two germline ends. This CDR3 region has 14 residues. Here the CDR3 reads CASSLAVGYDTQYF. In DNA form, the CDR3 reads TGCGCCAGCAGCTTGGCCGTGGGTTACGACACCCAGTACTTC.

In this sample, this clonotype turned up a few times. This could be a read error, since a much larger clone is one nucleotide away. Given the absence of the conserved phenylalanine or tryptophan at the CDR3 end, a read error is likely. This chain uses TRBV9 with TRBJ2-2; no reliable D call. The germline V and J ends were trimmed by 2 bases and 7 bases, with 6 bases remaining between them. Germline values: CDR1 SGDLS, CDR2 YYNGEE. This CDR3 comprises 12 residues. The CDR3 here is CASSVDVGELFS. CDR3 nucleotides: TGTGCCAGCAGCGTTGATGTCGGGGAGCTGTTTTCT.

This clonotype was observed at least ten times. The CDR3, as DNA: TGTGCCAGCAGCCCATCGGGACTAGCGGGAGGGGAGACCCAGTACTTC. Translating it yields CASSPSGLAGGETQYF. The chain recombines TRBV5-4 with TRBJ2-5; 16 bases match TRBD2. The CDR3 spans 16 residues. The ends lost 4 bases at V and 5 bases at J; junction bases unmatched: 5. CDR1 SGHNT and CDR2 YYREEE come from the germline V gene (reference sequence).

At least ten counts were recorded for this clonotype. The chain has TRBV7-3 and TRBJ2-3; TRBD1 agrees at 7 bases. CDR1 SGHTA and CDR2 FQGTGA come from the germline V gene. This CDR3 has 14 amino acids. V lost 2 bases to trimming and J lost 7 bases; unmatched junction nucleotides: 6. DNA of the CDR3: TGTGCCAGCAGCTTATCAGAGGGGGCTTATACGCAGTATTTT. This sequence encodes CASSLSEGAYTQYF.

This clonotype was observed once. At one boundary the junction diverges from the germline segment, which might be a read error. The rearrangement uses TRBV19 and TRBJ2-7; 8 bases match TRBD1. The CDR3 has 13 amino acids. The germline V gene encodes CDR1 LNHDA and CDR2 SQIVND (reference sequence). In nucleotides, the CDR3 is TGCGCCAGTTCCGGACAGGGCGGTAACGGGCAGTACTTC. Amino acid sequence: CASSGQGGNGQYF.

This clonotype showed up many times. The gene calls are TRBV4-1 and TRBJ2-5; D perhaps matches TRBD1 (5 bases). Germline V lookup: CDR1 MGHRA, CDR2 YSYEKL. Trimming left V 2 bases short and J 1 base short, with 8 bases between. CDR3 length equals 14 residues. The CDR3 nucleotides read TGCGCCAGCAGCCAACGTGACAGCCAAGAGACCCAGTACTTC. Translation: CASSQRDSQETQYF.

As concerns this clonotype: A much larger clone differs by one base, so this may be a read error. The rearrangement joins TRBV7-2 to TRBJ2-5, with TRBD2 as a possible D gene (7 bases). The germline gives CDR1 SGHTA, CDR2 FQGNSA. The CDR3 is made up of 15 amino acids. CDR3: CASSPGASGHETQHF. The CDR3 DNA reads TGTGCCAGCAGCCCGGGGGCTAGCGGCCATGAGACCCAGCACTTC.

With regard to this clonotype: A much more abundant neighbour one base away suggests this may be a read error. The chain has TRBV4-3 and TRBJ2-2; maybe TRBD2 (5 bases). The CDR3 has 12 residues. Trimming cost V 5 bases and J 7 bases, with 8 bases left between them. The germline CDR1 and CDR2 sequences are LGHNA and YSLEER. The CDR3 protein is CASSTGSGELFF. The CDR3, as DNA: TGCGCCAGCAGCACGGGGAGCGGGGAGCTGTTTTTT.

This clonotype was detected ten times or more. V gene TRBV19 combines with J gene TRBJ2-5; the match to TRBD2 covers 9 bases. V shed 4 bases and J 1 base; nucleotides not matched to a gene: 4. The length of the CDR3 is 15 residues. Per germline, CDR1 LNHDA and CDR2 SQIVND (reference sequence). The CDR3 reads CASSTPGLAQETQYF. The DNA of the CDR3 is TGTGCCAGTAGTACCCCGGGACTAGCCCAAGAGACCCAGTACTTC.

This clonotype was counted a single time. V and J are TRBV2 and TRBJ2-7; a possible D gene is TRBD1 (6 bases). The length of the CDR3 is 16 residues. V was pared by 1 base and J by 3 bases, with 16 bases between. Germline V gene lookup returns CDR1 SNHLY and CDR2 FYNNEI. The CDR3 loop reads CASSEVRTVAVYEQYF. CDR3 DNA sequence: TGTGCCAGCAGTGAAGTGAGGACAGTGGCCGTCTACGAGCAGTACTTC. Based on the CDR3 plus reference TRBV2 and TRBJ2-7, the full variable domain is EPEVTQTPSHQVTQMGQEVILRCVPISNHLYFYWYRQILGQKVEFLVSFYNNEISEKSEIFDDQFSVERPDGSNFTLKIRSTKLEDSAMYFCASSEVRTVAVYEQYFGPGTRLTVT.

This clonotype was detected only once. The junction shows a germline mismatch at one end, possibly a read error. The chain combines TRBV20-1 with TRBJ2-3, with TRBD1 matching 10 bases. Germline V gene lookup returns CDR1 DFQATT and CDR2 SNEGSKA (reference sequence). The length of the CDR3 is 18 residues. Here the CDR3 reads CSARDVRTGGPFDRYAVF. CDR3 DNA sequence: TGCAGTGCTAGAGATGTAAGGACAGGGGGGCCTTTCGACAGATACGCAGTATTT.

This clonotype has ten or more counts. CDR3 in amino acids: CASSQGPINSGNTIYF. For the CDR3, the DNA is TGCGCCAGCAGCCAAGGCCCGATAAACTCTGGAAACACCATATATTTT. The chain joins TRBV4-1 to TRBJ1-3; D is unclear. Trimming cost V 1 base and J 0 bases, with 10 bases left between them. The CDR3 consists of 16 residues. Germline CDR1 reads MGHRA; CDR2 reads YSYEKL.

This clonotype was counted ten times or more. This chain links TRBV29-1 with TRBJ2-7, with 7 bases that match TRBD2. V was pared by 6 bases and J by 2 bases, with 7 bases of the junction left unmatched. The V gene's germline CDR1 is SQVTM and CDR2 ANQGSEA. This CDR3 region has 13 residues. The CDR3 sequence is CSVRSSGPYEQYF. In DNA form, the CDR3 reads TGCAGCGTCCGTTCTAGCGGACCCTACGAGCAGTACTTC.